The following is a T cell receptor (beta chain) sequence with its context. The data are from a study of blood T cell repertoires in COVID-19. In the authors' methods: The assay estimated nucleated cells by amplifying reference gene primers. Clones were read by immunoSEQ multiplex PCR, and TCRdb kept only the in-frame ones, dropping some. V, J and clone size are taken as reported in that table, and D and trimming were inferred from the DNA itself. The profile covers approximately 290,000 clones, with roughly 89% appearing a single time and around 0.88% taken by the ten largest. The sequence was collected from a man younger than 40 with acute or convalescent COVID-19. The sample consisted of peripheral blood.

The CDR3 sequence is CASSQAGVMNEQFF. The CDR3 coding sequence is TGTGCCAGCAGTCAAGCGGGAGTGATGAATGAGCAGTTCTTC. The V call is TRBV11-2, the J call TRBJ2-1, with TRBD2 identical over 8 bases. CDR1 SGHAT and CDR2 FQNNGV come from the germline V gene. The length of the CDR3 is 14 residues. Unmatched junction bases numbered 8, after V lost 6 bases and J lost 7 bases.